The 15 T cell receptor beta chains listed next were all sequenced from one sample in a study of blood T cell repertoires in COVID-19. Produced via immunoSEQ multiplex PCR; TCRdb's table is partial and in-frame only. Among roughly 54,000 clones listed, 90% to 95% were seen once. What was sequenced was peripheral blood. Receptor source: a woman aged 55-70 years with active or convalescent COVID-19.

V is TRBV24-1 and J is TRBJ1-5; 7 nucleotides match TRBD1. The germline CDR1 and CDR2 sequences are KGHDR and SFDVKD. CDR3 length equals 14 residues. Trimming cost V 10 bases and J 0 bases; bases outside gene matches: 5. The DNA of the CDR3 is TGTGCCACACAGGGGAAGAGTAGCAATCAGCCCCAGCATTTT. Amino acids: CATQGKSSNQPQHF.

For this clone: The same CDR3 can be traced to other DNA sequences in this sample. V and J are TRBV12-3 or TRBV12-4 and TRBJ1-1; a possible D gene is TRBD1 (5 bases). This CDR3 has 13 amino acids. Trimming removed 3 bases at V and 1 base at J, with 6 bases between. The CDR3 coding sequence is TGTGCCAGCAGTTTTACAGGGAACACTGAAGCTTTCTTT. Protein product: CASSFTGNTEAFF.

V usage is TRBV11-2 and J usage is TRBJ2-4; D unclear. Germline V gives CDR1 SGHAT, CDR2 FQNNGV. This CDR3 has 15 residues. Trimming pared 1 base from V and 6 bases from J, leaving 13 bases between. Here the CDR3 DNA reads TGTGCCAGCAGCTTAGGTACTACCCATGGAAACATTCAGTACTTC. Residues: CASSLGTTHGNIQYF.

The J gene is TRBJ2-5, the V gene TRBV7-9; no clear D gene. This CDR3 has 11 residues. V lost 4 bases and J 3 bases, leaving 3 bases between the germline ends. Germline V gene sequence: CDR1 SEHNR, CDR2 FQNEAQ (reference sequence). In DNA form, the CDR3 reads TGTGCCAGCAGCTACAAAGAGACCCAGTACTTC. Protein sequence: CASSYKETQYF.

The chain links TRBV18 to TRBJ1-1; 8 nucleotides align to TRBD1. This CDR3 region has 17 residues. The ends lost 3 bases at V and 7 bases at J; junction bases unmatched: 16. The germline V gene encodes CDR1 KGHSH and CDR2 LQKENI. CDR3 protein: CASSPLRTGFGGLEAFF. CDR3 nucleotide sequence: TGTGCCAGCTCACCCTTAAGGACAGGGTTCGGTGGCCTTGAAGCTTTCTTT. Looking up the rest from reference TRBV18 and TRBJ1-1 gives the full variable domain: NAGVMQNPRHLVRRRGQEARLRCSPMKGHSHVYWYRQLPEEGLKFMVYLQKENIIDESGMPKERFSAEFPKEGPSILRIQQVVRGDSAAYFCASSPLRTGFGGLEAFFGQGTRLTVV.

V is TRBV2 and J is TRBJ2-3; weak D call: TRBD1 (6 bases). Per germline, CDR1 SNHLY and CDR2 FYNNEI. V dropped 5 bases and J dropped 5 bases, with 11 bases sitting between them. This CDR3 contains 13 residues. CDR3 in DNA: TGTGCCAGCAGTTGGACAGAAAGAGATACGCAGTATTTT. It is translated as CASSWTERDTQYF.

The chain has TRBV6-6 and TRBJ2-7, with a possible D match to TRBD2 (5 bases). This CDR3 contains 12 residues. Deletions cut 2 bases from V and 9 bases from J, with 11 bases between. Germline V gives CDR1 MNHNY, CDR2 SVGAGI (reference sequence). Here the CDR3 DNA reads TGTGCCAGCAGTTACCGCTTAGGAGGGCAGTACTTC. The encoded protein is CASSYRLGGQYF.

The chain combines TRBV5-4 with TRBJ1-3, with TRBD1 matching over 7 bases. Germline CDR1 reads SGHNT; CDR2 reads YYREEE (reference sequence). The J segment lost 0 bases and the V segment lost 4 bases, leaving 7 bases of the junction unmatched. The CDR3 totals 16 residues. This CDR3 is CASSPGQVYSGNTIYF. The CDR3 nucleotides read TGTGCCAGCAGCCCCGGACAGGTCTACTCTGGAAACACCATATATTTT. The full variable domain, its missing parts supplied by reference TRBV5-4 and TRBJ1-3, is ETGVTQSPTHLIKTRGQQVTLRCSSQSGHNTVSWYQQALGQGPQFIFQYYREEENGRGNFPPRFSGLQFPNYSSELNVNALELDDSALYLCASSPGQVYSGNTIYFGEGSWLTVV.

This rearrangement joins TRBV29-1 to TRBJ2-1; TRBD2 is a possible D gene (5 bases). The CDR3 has 13 residues. Germline V gives CDR1 SQVTM, CDR2 ANQGSEA. The V end was cut by 5 bases, the J end by 6 bases, with 14 bases between. In DNA, the CDR3 is TGCAGCGTTCCGGGTCCAGGAGGCAATGAGCAGTTCTTC. Protein product: CSVPGPGGNEQFF.

The genes are TRBV20-1 and TRBJ2-1; no definite D call. The V end lost 3 bases, the J end lost 1 base, and 10 bases lay between the germline ends. CDR1 and CDR2 (germline): DFQATT, SNEGSKA (reference sequence). This CDR3 region has 14 residues. CDR3 bases: TGCAGTGCTAGTTACCGCGGATCCTACAATGAGCAGTTCTTC. It is translated as CSASYRGSYNEQFF.

The V call is TRBV6-6, the J call TRBJ2-1; D is perhaps TRBD1 (5 bases). Trimming took 7 bases from V and 2 from J, leaving 15 bases between them. From germline, CDR1 is MNHNY and CDR2 SVGAGI (reference sequence). The CDR3 extends over 15 amino acids. The CDR3 sequence: CASTKDRFAYNEQFF. The CDR3 region has the DNA TGTGCCAGCACCAAAGACAGATTTGCCTACAATGAGCAGTTCTTC.

The V and J genes are TRBV11-2 and TRBJ1-1; D not resolved. Between the trimmed V and J ends, which lost 0 bases and 8 bases, there was a span of 10 bases. Germline V lookup: CDR1 SGHAT, CDR2 FQNNGV. This CDR3 contains 13 residues. This CDR3 is CASSLDRGDEAFF. CDR3 nucleotide sequence: TGTGCCAGCAGCTTAGATCGGGGAGACGAAGCTTTCTTT.

The CDR3 sequence: CASSQGQGSTDTQYF. The CDR3 DNA reads TGTGCCAGCAGCCAAGGACAGGGAAGCACAGATACGCAGTATTTT. The chain uses TRBV11-3 and TRBJ2-3; 8 bases fit TRBD1. The CDR3 has 15 residues. J gave up 0 bases and V 5 bases, and 4 bases lay outside the gene matches. CDR1 SGHNT and CDR2 YENEEA come from the germline V gene. The full variable domain, completed using reference TRBV11-3 and TRBJ2-3, is EAGVVQSPRYKIIEKKQPVAFWCNPISGHNTLYWYLQNLGQGPELLIRYENEEAVDDSQLPKDRFSAERLKGVDSTLKIQPAELGDSAVYLCASSQGQGSTDTQYFGPGTRLTVL.

The chain recombines TRBV5-6 with TRBJ1-5, with D tentatively TRBD1 (5 bases). Trimming left V 2 bases short and J 2 bases short, with 8 bases between. CDR3 length equals 14 residues. Germline CDR1 reads SGHDT; CDR2 reads YYEEEE. CDR3 sequence: CASSFQGGNQPQHF. CDR3 coding DNA: TGTGCCAGCAGCTTCCAGGGTGGCAATCAGCCCCAGCATTTT.

This chain links TRBV18 with TRBJ2-5, with a tentative D call TRBD2 (5 bases). The germline CDR1 and CDR2 sequences are KGHSH and LQKENI. The CDR3 spans 15 residues. V was trimmed by 3 bases and J by 5 bases, leaving 16 bases between them. CDR3 sequence: CASSPSAVSGETQYF. CDR3 bases: TGTGCCAGCTCACCGAGTGCGGTTTCGGGGGAGACCCAGTACTTC.